This T cell receptor (beta chain) came from a study of blood T cell repertoires in COVID-19. Study as a whole: Samples came from the United States, Italy and Spain, spanning acute and convalescent COVID-19.

Trimming took off 0 bases at V and 5 bases at J, with 16 bases between the two ends. The CDR3 extends over 16 amino acids. Per germline, CDR1 SGHVS and CDR2 FQNEAQ. Those enrolled, adults aged roughly 18 to 90 years, came from around 25 US areas. Participant-reported clinical history was the basis for cohort assignment. In the original analysis: Scientists estimated how many nucleated cells there were by amplifying reference gene primers. Produced via immunoSEQ multiplex PCR; TCRdb's table is partial and in-frame only. The V and J calls and the clone size are those of that table, but D and trimming were determined from the DNA. The sample holds about 260,000 clones, around 80% seen once.

The receptor was isolated from a man younger than 45 with acute COVID-19. The V gene is TRBV7-8, the J gene TRBJ1-1; maybe TRBD1 (6 bases). Sequenced sample: PBMCs or T cells enriched from blood (not recorded which). This CDR3 reads CASSLATRQVLTEAFF. In DNA form, the CDR3 reads TGTGCCAGCAGCTTAGCAACCCGACAGGTCTTAACTGAAGCTTTCTTT.